Presented here are 20 T cell receptor beta chains from one specimen sequenced in a study of vaccination and CD4 T cells after COVID-19. These receptors' targets are unknown. Regarding treatment: approximately 9-day PBMC culture with coronavirus spike peptide pools or control peptides (ViraFEST assay). CD4+ T cells that had been cultured provided DNA sequenced with the Oncomine TCR Beta short-read assay. TCRdb re-analysed the PCR reads in MiXCR, keeping a single row per CDR3 protein. The table has about 8,800 distinct CDR3 sequences, around 60% seen once. Here the sequenced sample was cultured CD4+ T cells from blood, taken after SARS-CoV-2 vaccination. The receptors were sampled from a human donor with COVID-19.

This clonotype occurred a few times. V gene TRBV11-3 combines with J gene TRBJ2-7; TRBD1 aligns across 8 bases. V trimming: 6 bases; J trimming: 3 bases; junction bases outside the gene matches: 7. This CDR3 is built from 14 residues. Germline assignment: CDR1 SGHNT and CDR2 YENEEA. The CDR3 DNA is TGTGCCAGCAGTCAAGGGGGACAGGTCTACGAGCAGTACTTC. This encodes CASSQGGQVYEQYF.

The chain recombines TRBV20-1 with TRBJ1-6; 12 bases agree with TRBD1. V was clipped by 1 base and J by 9 bases; unmatched bases: 4. This CDR3 has 15 amino acids. Per the germline V gene, CDR1 is DFQATT and CDR2 is SNEGSKA (reference sequence). CDR3: CSARVGGQGASPLHF. The CDR3 DNA follows: TGCAGTGCTAGAGTTGGGGGACAGGGGGCTTCACCCCTCCACTTT.

The chain carries TRBV20-1 and TRBJ1-1; 11 bases are a match to TRBD1. With 5 bases clipped from V and 7 bases from J, the junction kept 9 bases outside the gene matches. This CDR3 is 14 amino acids long. Germline V gene lookup returns CDR1 DFQATT and CDR2 SNEGSKA (reference sequence). The CDR3 loop reads CSAWIGQGAREAFF. For the CDR3, the DNA is TGCAGTGCTTGGATTGGACAGGGGGCTCGTGAAGCTTTCTTT.

Only a few counts were recorded for this clonotype. This chain joins TRBV25-1 and TRBJ1-2; a possible D gene is TRBD1 (6 bases). Germline lookup yields CDR1 MGHDK and CDR2 SYGVNS. The CDR3 totals 16 residues. Trimming left V 6 bases short and J 0 bases short, with 17 bases between. The CDR3 spells CASRGAKQGANYGYTF. Here the CDR3 DNA reads TGTGCCAGCAGAGGCGCTAAACAGGGCGCTAACTATGGCTACACCTTC.

The rearrangement joins TRBV11-2 to TRBJ2-5; 12 nucleotides match TRBD1. The CDR3 runs to 15 residues. In germline, CDR1 is SGHAT, CDR2 FQNNGV. With 5 bases clipped from V and 6 bases from J, the junction kept 7 bases outside the gene matches. The CDR3 DNA reads TGTGCCAGCAGCGCCGGGACAGGGGGCGGGAAGACCCAGTACTTC. Its translation is CASSAGTGGGKTQYF.

The chain carries TRBV5-5 and TRBJ1-1, with D possibly matching TRBD1 (5 bases). CDR3 length equals 14 residues. Trimming cost V 2 bases and J 2 bases, with 10 bases left between them. CDR1 and CDR2 from the germline V gene are SGHKS and YYEKEE (reference sequence). The CDR3: CASSFGAGNTEAFF. Here the CDR3 DNA reads TGTGCCAGCAGCTTTGGGGCGGGCAACACTGAAGCTTTCTTT. Supplemented by reference TRBV5-5 and TRBJ1-1, the full variable domain reads DAGVTQSPTHLIKTRGQQVTLRCSPISGHKSVSWYQQVLGQGPQFIFQYYEKEERGRGNFPDRFSARQFPNYSSELNVNALLLGDSALYLCASSFGAGNTEAFFGQGTRLTVV.

V is TRBV15 and J is TRBJ2-2; 14 bases are a match to TRBD2. The V gene end was trimmed by 1 base and the J gene end by 0 bases; junction bases not matched to a gene: 7. CDR3 length: 20 residues. Germline loops: CDR1 LNHNV, CDR2 YYDKDF (reference sequence). The CDR3 protein is CATSRARLAGGYANTGELFF. For the CDR3, the DNA is TGTGCCACCAGCAGAGCCCGACTAGCGGGGGGGTACGCGAACACCGGGGAGCTGTTTTTT.

The CDR3 protein is CASRSASGGPVSYEQYF. The CDR3 DNA reads TGTGCCAGCCGATCGGCTAGCGGGGGCCCTGTCTCCTACGAGCAGTACTTC. V and J are TRBV27 and TRBJ2-7; the match to TRBD2 covers 10 bases. This CDR3 comprises 17 residues. V lost 8 bases, J lost 0 bases, and 13 bases stayed unmatched. CDR1 is MNHEY, CDR2 SMNVEV, per germline (reference sequence).

The chain carries TRBV18 and TRBJ2-2; 8 bases fit TRBD2. This CDR3 contains 16 residues. Germline-derived CDR1 and CDR2 are KGHSH and LQKENI. The V gene end was trimmed by 2 bases and the J gene end by 4 bases; junction bases not matched to a gene: 6. The CDR3 reads CASSPRGSGGTGELFF. In DNA form, the CDR3 reads TGTGCCAGCTCACCAAGGGGCAGCGGGGGCACCGGGGAGCTGTTTTTT.

The chain combines TRBV7-9 with TRBJ2-3; TRBD1 matches at 7 bases. V lost 1 base to trimming and J lost 3 bases; unmatched junction nucleotides: 7. The CDR3 extends over 16 amino acids. From germline, CDR1 is SEHNR and CDR2 FQNEAQ (reference sequence). CDR3 coding DNA: TGTGCCAGCAGCTTAGGTGGGCAGGGGGATACAGATACGCAGTATTTT. Protein product: CASSLGGQGDTDTQYF.

The genes are TRBV7-9 and TRBJ1-2; TRBD1 is a possible D gene (6 bases). V was pared by 1 base and J by 8 bases, with 17 bases between. The germline V gene has CDR1 SEHNR and CDR2 FQNEAQ (reference sequence). CDR3 length equals 15 residues. The CDR3 bases are TGTGCCAGCAGCTTAGATGGGTCAGGGGCGGGAGGCTACACCTTC. This codes for CASSLDGSGAGGYTF.

The rearrangement joins TRBV4-1 to TRBJ2-5, with D maybe TRBD2 (5 bases). The CDR3 runs to 17 residues. Germline V gives CDR1 MGHRA, CDR2 YSYEKL. Trimming took 0 bases from V and 1 from J, leaving 15 bases between them. The CDR3 loop is CASSQDPPGSLQETQYF. In DNA form, the CDR3 reads TGCGCCAGCAGCCAAGATCCTCCGGGGTCACTCCAAGAGACCCAGTACTTC.

Concerning this clonotype itself: Mismatch with germline at one junction end may stem from a read error. The rearrangement joins TRBV27 to TRBJ2-5, with a possible D match to TRBD2 (6 bases). The CDR3 consists of 13 residues. Per germline, CDR1 MNHEY and CDR2 SMNVEV (reference sequence). CDR3 sequence reads: CTSGIADKETQYF. The CDR3 DNA is TGTACCAGCGGCATAGCGGACAAAGAGACCCAGTACTTC.

The chain joins TRBV27 to TRBJ1-6; 8 nucleotides agree with TRBD1. V gave up 5 bases and J gave up 6 bases; unmatched junction bases: 9. In germline, CDR1 is MNHEY, CDR2 SMNVEV (reference sequence). The CDR3 extends over 16 amino acids. For the CDR3, the DNA is TGTGCCAGCAGTCTACCTCAAACAGGGGGTAATTCACCCCTCCACTTT. As protein: CASSLPQTGGNSPLHF.

This clonotype was detected only a few times. The chain couples TRBV4-2 to TRBJ2-5; D is tentatively TRBD1 or TRBD2 (6 bases each). Trimming removed 0 bases at V and 4 bases at J, with 18 bases between. CDR3 length: 17 amino acids. Germline V gene data show CDR1 as LGHNA and CDR2 as YNFKEQ. CDR3 sequence reads: CASSQDGAGGRGETQYF. CDR3 bases: TGTGCCAGCAGCCAAGACGGGGCTGGGGGGCGGGGAGAGACCCAGTACTTC.

The V and J genes are TRBV27 and TRBJ2-2; perhaps TRBD1 as D (6 bases). In germline, CDR1 is MNHEY, CDR2 SMNVEV (reference sequence). CDR3 size: 14 residues. With 7 bases removed from V and 4 bases from J, the gap between germline ends came to 13 bases. In DNA form, the CDR3 reads TGTGCCAGCAAACACAGGGAGCCCACCGGGGAGCTGTTTTTT. Its translation is CASKHREPTGELFF.

V and J are TRBV5-6 and TRBJ1-2; no clear D. V lost 6 bases to trimming and J lost 4 bases, with 7 bases between them. This CDR3 is built from 11 residues. CDR1 and CDR2 from the germline V gene are SGHDT and YYEEEE. CDR3 sequence (DNA): TGTGCCAGCACCGACGCCTATGGCTACACCTTC. Encoded protein: CASTDAYGYTF.

The chain recombines TRBV29-1 with TRBJ2-5; 7 bases are shared with TRBD2. The CDR3 length is 13 residues. With 3 bases clipped from V and 5 bases from J, the junction kept 6 bases outside the gene matches. Germline V gene sequence: CDR1 SQVTM, CDR2 ANQGSEA. The CDR3 coding sequence is TGCAGCGTTGATGTAACCGGGGGGGAGACCCAGTACTTC. Translating gives CSVDVTGGETQYF.

This clonotype appeared once. The CDR3 bases are TGTGCCAGCAGCGTCATAGCGGTGAACACAGATACGCAGTATTTT. This translates into CASSVIAVNTDTQYF. The rearrangement uses TRBV11-2 and TRBJ2-3, with TRBD2 as a possible D gene (6 bases). The V gene lost 5 bases and the J gene lost 2 bases, with 14 bases spanning the gap. CDR1 is SGHAT and CDR2 is FQNNGV in the germline V gene. The CDR3 consists of 15 residues.

This rearrangement joins TRBV5-1 to TRBJ2-5; D might be TRBD1 (6 bases). The CDR3 consists of 16 residues. V shed 6 bases and J shed 5 bases, with 23 bases lying between them. From germline, CDR1 is SGHRS and CDR2 YFSETQ. CDR3: CASTSPGQQGIETQYF. In DNA form, the CDR3 reads TGCGCCAGCACCTCGCCCGGACAGCAGGGGATTGAGACCCAGTACTTC.